Below are 32 T cell receptor beta chains sequenced from a single sample in a study of spatial heterogeneity in lung cancer. MiXCR, applied by TCRdb to the 5' RACE reads, yields one record per CDR3 protein. This table holds tens of thousands of distinct CDR3 sequences, 13% found once. Time point in this sample: sample taken at primary tumor resection. The sequenced material consisted of unsorted whole RNA from tumor, nontumor lung or frozen PBMC. The source material was PBMCs, sampled at surgery. The source of these receptors is a male donor with early-stage non-small cell lung cancer.

This clonotype was observed at least ten times. This chain uses TRBV7-9 with TRBJ2-1; possibly TRBD1 or TRBD2 for D (6 bases each). The germline V and J ends were trimmed by 6 bases and 0 bases, with 12 bases remaining between them. This CDR3 is 15 amino acids long. The germline V gene encodes CDR1 SEHNR and CDR2 FQNEAQ (reference sequence). The CDR3 DNA reads as TGTGCCAGCAGACTAGGGGGGAGCTCCTACAATGAGCAGTTCTTC. It yields the protein CASRLGGSSYNEQFF. The whole variable domain, remainder taken from reference TRBV7-9 and TRBJ2-1, is DTGVSQNPRHKITKRGQNVTFRCDPISEHNRLYWYRQTLGQGPEFLTYFQNEAQLEKSRLLSDRFSAERPKGSFSTLEIQRTEQGDSAMYLCASRLGGSSYNEQFFGPGTRLTVL.

This chain uses TRBV18 with TRBJ2-1; TRBD2 agrees at 12 bases. The CDR3 covers 16 residues. From germline, CDR1 is KGHSH and CDR2 LQKENI. V shed 6 bases, J shed 9 bases, and the junction held 12 bases outside the gene matches. The CDR3 sequence: CASSVGLAGLGGEQFF. As DNA, the CDR3 is TGTGCCAGCTCCGTTGGACTAGCGGGACTCGGGGGTGAGCAGTTCTTC.

This clonotype was seen many times. The genes are TRBV23-1 and TRBJ2-7; D ambiguous. TRBV23-1 is an open reading frame whose function is uncertain. Deletions cut 6 bases from V and 2 bases from J, with 17 bases between. This CDR3 is 15 amino acids long. The CDR3 region has the DNA TGCGCCAGCAGCGCCAGGTCTCGCCGTACCTACGAGCAGTACTTC. Translation gives CASSARSRRTYEQYF.

This clonotype was counted only a few times. The genes are TRBV18 and TRBJ2-3; D unclear. Germline V gene data show CDR1 as KGHSH and CDR2 as LQKENI. The CDR3 sequence is 15 residues long. V lost 3 bases to trimming and J lost 0 bases, with 10 bases between them. Here the CDR3 DNA reads TGTGCCAGCTCACCGAGTTCGTTTAGCACAGATACGCAGTATTTT. It encodes CASSPSSFSTDTQYF.

In its sample, this clonotype was seen many times. The chain couples TRBV19 to TRBJ2-2; D is undetermined. The CDR3 runs 15 residues. The germline CDR1 and CDR2 sequences are LNHDA and SQIVND (reference sequence). The germline V and J ends were trimmed by 1 base and 8 bases, with 14 bases remaining between them. The CDR3 sequence is CASSIVPGPKGELFF. The CDR3 DNA sequence: TGTGCCAGTAGTATAGTCCCCGGGCCCAAAGGGGAGCTGTTTTTT.

This clonotype was seen ten or more times. This sequence joins TRBV5-1 and TRBJ1-6, with D tentatively TRBD1 (5 bases). Germline values: CDR1 SGHRS, CDR2 YFSETQ. The CDR3 totals 14 residues. V was clipped by 4 bases and J by 5 bases, with 10 bases between them. CDR3 residues: CASSGTDNNSPLHF. In nucleotides, the CDR3 is TGCGCCAGCAGCGGGACTGATAATAATTCACCCCTCCACTTT.

This clonotype was seen more than once but under ten times. The V gene is TRBV27, the J gene TRBJ1-1; unclear D gene. Trimming removed 3 bases at V and 0 bases at J, with 11 bases between. CDR1 is MNHEY and CDR2 is SMNVEV in the germline V gene (reference sequence). The CDR3 totals 15 residues. CDR3 amino acids: CASSLVAGLNTEAFF. DNA of the CDR3: TGTGCCAGCAGTTTGGTTGCAGGATTGAACACTGAAGCTTTCTTT.

This clonotype has just a few counts. The rearrangement joins TRBV6-2 or TRBV6-3 to TRBJ1-1; no definite D call. V lost 3 bases and J lost 3, with 8 bases in between. Germline V gene sequence: CDR1 MNHEY, CDR2 SVGEGT. The CDR3 loop spans 13 amino acids. The CDR3 sequence: CASSYGPYTEAFF. In DNA form, the CDR3 reads TGTGCCAGCAGTTATGGACCCTACACTGAAGCTTTCTTT.

This clonotype showed up many times. CDR3 in DNA: TGTGCCAGCAGTTTATGGCCCTCCCGTTCCTACGAGCAGTACTTC. Its translation: CASSLWPSRSYEQYF. This sequence joins TRBV27 and TRBJ2-7; D ambiguous. The CDR3 covers 15 residues. Trimming cost V 1 base and J 1 base, with 11 bases left between them. Germline V lookup: CDR1 MNHEY, CDR2 SMNVEV (reference sequence).

This clonotype came up a few times. The CDR3 coding sequence is TGTGCCACCAGTGATTTGGAGCGGGGGAACAATGAGCAGTTCTTC. Amino acids: CATSDLERGNNEQFF. V and J are TRBV24-1 and TRBJ2-1, with TRBD2 identical over 8 bases. The germline V gene has CDR1 KGHDR and CDR2 SFDVKD. V lost 0 bases and J lost 5; bases outside the gene matches: 2. This CDR3 spans 15 amino acids.

The sample holds a few counts of this clonotype. The chain links TRBV24-1 to TRBJ2-2; TRBD2 might be the D (6 bases). Germline CDR1 reads KGHDR; CDR2 reads SFDVKD. The CDR3 totals 16 residues. V was clipped by 4 bases and J by 4 bases, with 15 bases between them. DNA of the CDR3: TGTGCCACCAGTGACCCCTCGGAGGGACGCACCGGGGAGCTGTTTTTT. This translates into CATSDPSEGRTGELFF.

V usage is TRBV9 and J usage is TRBJ2-3; TRBD2 agrees at 7 bases. This CDR3 region has 16 residues. The J segment lost 4 bases and the V segment lost 0 bases, leaving 8 bases of the junction unmatched. The germline CDR1 and CDR2 sequences are SGDLS and YYNGEE. CDR3 in DNA: TGTGCCAGCAGCGTAGTCGGCGGGAGCAACCCAGATACGCAGTATTTT. Its protein is CASSVVGGSNPDTQYF.

The chain couples TRBV5-1 to TRBJ2-3, with D possibly being TRBD1 or TRBD2 (5 bases each). V was pared by 4 bases and J by 2 bases, with 8 bases between. This CDR3 region has 13 residues. Germline CDR1 is SGHRS and CDR2 is YFSETQ. The CDR3 spells CASSRGPTDTQYF. For the CDR3, the DNA is TGCGCCAGCAGCCGGGGCCCCACAGATACGCAGTATTTT. The full variable domain, its missing parts supplied by reference TRBV5-1 and TRBJ2-3, is KAGVTQTPRYLIKTRGQQVTLSCSPISGHRSVSWYQQTPGQGLQFLFEYFSETQRNKGNFPGRFSGRQFSNSRSEMNVSTLELGDSALYLCASSRGPTDTQYFGPGTRLTVL.

This chain links TRBV7-2 with TRBJ2-1; D call uncertain. The CDR3 has 15 amino acids. Trimming left V 6 bases short and J 0 bases short, with 12 bases between. Germline lookup yields CDR1 SGHTA and CDR2 FQGNSA. CDR3 region: CASRSILSSYNEQFF. Written as DNA, the CDR3 is TGTGCCAGCAGATCCATCCTGAGCTCCTACAATGAGCAGTTCTTC. The full variable domain, completed using reference TRBV7-2 and TRBJ2-1, is GAGVSQSPSNKVTEKGKDVELRCDPISGHTALYWYRQSLGQGLEFLIYFQGNSAPDKSGLPSDRFSAERTGGSVSTLTIQRTQQEDSAVYLCASRSILSSYNEQFFGPGTRLTVL.

This clonotype was found many times. The rearrangement joins TRBV5-1 to TRBJ1-1, with D possibly TRBD1 on 5 matching bases. V lost 0 bases, J lost 5 bases, and 17 bases lay in between. The germline CDR1 and CDR2 sequences are SGHRS and YFSETQ. There are 16 residues in the CDR3. The CDR3, as DNA: TGCGCCAGCAGCTTGGCACCCGGGACGGGGAGGACTGAAGCTTTCTTT. Protein product: CASSLAPGTGRTEAFF.

This clonotype was counted at least ten times. The chain employs TRBV2 and TRBJ1-3, with D perhaps matching TRBD1 (5 bases). Trimming left V 7 bases short and J 0 bases short, with 13 bases between. Germline V gives CDR1 SNHLY, CDR2 FYNNEI. This CDR3 spans 15 amino acids. The chain's CDR3 is CASTRGSNSGNTIYF. The CDR3 DNA sequence: TGTGCCAGCACCCGGGGGTCCAACTCTGGAAACACCATATATTTT.

This clonotype was seen repeatedly, ten times or more. J is TRBJ1-2 and V is TRBV12-3 or TRBV12-4; possibly TRBD1 for D (5 bases). Trimming removed 6 bases from V and 4 bases from J, with 15 bases in between. This CDR3 comprises 14 residues. In DNA form, the CDR3 reads TGTGCCAGCAGCCCTGGTGGCGGGACCTATGGCTACACCTTC. Its protein product is CASSPGGGTYGYTF.

There are many counts of this clonotype. The chain has TRBV12-3 or TRBV12-4 and TRBJ1-1; no firm D call. Trimming took 5 bases from V and 4 from J, leaving 11 bases between them. This CDR3 has 13 residues. DNA for the CDR3: TGTGCCAGCAGTCAAATCCTGGGCACTGAAGCTTTCTTT. This sequence encodes CASSQILGTEAFF.

This clonotype was detected ten times or more. The chain recombines TRBV19 with TRBJ2-5; 10 nucleotides align to TRBD1. CDR3 length: 13 amino acids. CDR1 LNHDA and CDR2 SQIVND come from the germline V gene (reference sequence). With V trimmed by 5 bases and J by 7 bases, 4 bases remained unmatched. The chain's CDR3 is CASSDRGPGTQYF. The CDR3 DNA sequence: TGTGCCAGTAGTGACAGGGGGCCGGGGACCCAGTACTTC.

This clonotype has ten or more counts. The chain couples TRBV4-2 to TRBJ2-7, with 7 bases that match TRBD2. Germline CDR1 is LGHNA and CDR2 is YNFKEQ. The CDR3 contains 15 residues. Germline trimming cut 0 bases from V and 3 bases from J; bases unmatched to any gene: 5. In nucleotides, the CDR3 is TGTGCCAGCAGCCAAGATGTGGCGGGGGACTACGAGCAGTACTTC. It translates to CASSQDVAGDYEQYF.

This sequence joins TRBV12-3 or TRBV12-4 and TRBJ2-5; possible D gene TRBD1, 5 bases. Trimming cost V 5 bases and J 6 bases, with 13 bases left between them. The CDR3 length is 13 residues. In DNA form, the CDR3 reads TGTGCCAGCAGTCGCGGACATGGAAAGACCCAGTACTTC. It yields the protein CASSRGHGKTQYF.

This clonotype showed up many times. The CDR3 region has the DNA TGTGCCAGCAGAACCCCCGGGGGCGAGCAGTACTTC. Translating gives CASRTPGGEQYF. The J gene is TRBJ2-7, the V gene TRBV6-2 or TRBV6-3, with a tentative D call TRBD2 (6 bases). The CDR3 runs 12 residues. Germline loops: CDR1 MNHEY, CDR2 SVGEGT. The ends were cut back, 6 bases at V and 6 bases at J, with 12 bases in the middle.

This clonotype was recorded a few times. V usage is TRBV18 and J usage is TRBJ1-1; 7 nucleotides line up with TRBD1. Per the germline V gene, CDR1 is KGHSH and CDR2 is LQKENI. This CDR3 spans 15 amino acids. The V and J ends lost 3 bases and 1 base, in that order; junction bases with no gene match: 5. CDR3 nucleotide sequence: TGTGCCAGCTCACCGAAGGGGGCAGGGAACACTGAAGCTTTCTTT. Its protein product is CASSPKGAGNTEAFF.

The V call is TRBV15, the J call TRBJ1-1; possibly TRBD1 for D (6 bases). The CDR3 has 14 amino acids. CDR1 is LNHNV, CDR2 YYDKDF, per germline (reference sequence). The V end lost 1 base, the J end lost 4 bases, and 10 bases lay between the germline ends. Here the CDR3 DNA reads TGTGCCACCAGCAGAGTAGGGACACTCACTGAAGCTTTCTTT. Amino acids: CATSRVGTLTEAFF.

V usage is TRBV30 and J usage is TRBJ1-5; weak D call: TRBD1 (6 bases). Germline CDR1 GTSNPN, CDR2 SVGIG (reference sequence). The V gene lost 2 bases and the J gene lost 5 bases, with 13 bases spanning the gap. CDR3 length equals 14 residues. For the CDR3, the DNA is TGTGCCTGGAGTCTCGACAGGATGGATCAGCCCCAGCATTTT. The encoded protein is CAWSLDRMDQPQHF.

This clonotype was seen at least ten times. The chain combines TRBV29-1 with TRBJ1-3, with 8 nucleotides matching TRBD1. V lost 7 bases and J lost 3; bases outside the gene matches: 8. This CDR3 contains 14 residues. Per germline, CDR1 SQVTM and CDR2 ANQGSEA. The CDR3 region has the DNA TGCAGCGCAGCATCTGGACAGGGTGGAAACACCATATATTTT. Translating gives CSAASGQGGNTIYF.

Only a few counts were recorded for this clonotype. The chain recombines TRBV5-1 with TRBJ2-3, with 9 bases matching TRBD1. The CDR3 sequence is 14 residues long. Germline CDR1 and CDR2: SGHRS and YFSETQ. J gave up 4 bases and V 3 bases, and 3 bases lay outside the gene matches. The CDR3 DNA follows: TGCGCCAGCAGCTGGGACAGGGCCGCAGATACGCAGTATTTT. Translating gives CASSWDRAADTQYF.

This clonotype was counted only a few times. This chain connects TRBV29-1 to TRBJ2-7; 8 bases fit TRBD1. The CDR3 is made up of 11 amino acids. The V gene's germline CDR1 is SQVTM and CDR2 ANQGSEA. V was clipped by 7 bases and J by 6 bases; unmatched bases: 5. Here the CDR3 reads CSGDRGGEQYF. The CDR3 DNA follows: TGCAGCGGCGACAGGGGCGGCGAGCAGTACTTC.

The J gene is TRBJ2-1, the V gene TRBV5-4, with 11 bases identical to TRBD2. From germline, CDR1 is SGHNT and CDR2 YYREEE (reference sequence). The junction had 4 bases not matched to a gene; V was cut back by 3 bases and J by 2 bases. The CDR3 has 16 residues. The CDR3, as DNA: TGTGCCAGCAGCTCAACTAGCGGGAGTACCTACAATGAGCAGTTCTTC. It translates to CASSSTSGSTYNEQFF.

The chain couples TRBV27 to TRBJ1-5; D unresolved. The germline V gene encodes CDR1 MNHEY and CDR2 SMNVEV (reference sequence). The CDR3 totals 13 residues. Trimming took off 3 bases at V and 3 bases at J, with 6 bases between the two ends. The CDR3 spells CASSFLVNQPQHF. As DNA, the CDR3 is TGTGCCAGCAGTTTTTTGGTCAATCAGCCCCAGCATTTT.

This clonotype was seen a single time. This sequence joins TRBV12-3 or TRBV12-4 and TRBJ1-1; a weak D match, TRBD1 (6 bases). Trimming left V 3 bases short and J 6 bases short, with 14 bases between. CDR3 length: 14 residues. CDR3 sequence: CASSFVGGVSEAFF. The CDR3 DNA follows: TGTGCCAGCAGTTTTGTCGGGGGCGTCTCTGAAGCTTTCTTT.

The chain couples TRBV20-1 to TRBJ2-1; no firm D call. V shed 4 bases and J shed 2 bases, with 9 bases lying between them. The CDR3 loop spans 13 amino acids. Germline V lookup: CDR1 DFQATT, CDR2 SNEGSKA (reference sequence). The CDR3 loop reads CSATPDPYNEQFF. As DNA, the CDR3 is TGCAGTGCTACCCCGGACCCCTACAATGAGCAGTTCTTC.